This TCR beta chain was found in a study of CD8 T cells in Susac syndrome. General study points: TCR sequencing and HLA analysis covered a relatively small number of individuals.

The CDR3 totals 12 residues. Germline-derived CDR1 and CDR2 are MNHEY and SMNVEV (reference sequence). The V and J ends lost 6 bases and 11 bases respectively, with 16 bases between them. Reverse transcription of about 0.5 to 1 ug RNA used random hexamers. TCRdb independently ran MiXCR on the immunoSEQ multiplex PCR reads; one entry per CDR3 protein. The table includes about 150,000 distinct CDR3 sequences, approximately 94% detected once. This clonotype showed up just once. What it binds is unknown. The sample consisted of CD4+ T cells from PBMCs. The clonotype originates from a human donor with Susac syndrome. This chain connects TRBV27 to TRBJ1-1; a weak D match, TRBD1 (6 bases). The CDR3 DNA sequence: TGTGCCAGCAGATCGATGACAGGCGGGGCTTTCTTT. The encoded protein is CASRSMTGGAFF.